The 14 T cell receptor beta chains below come from one sample, sequenced in a study of CD8 T cells in ankylosing spondylitis (dated by TCRdb to 2016 to 2017). Receptors were amplified or captured by 5' RACE. The instrument was an Illumina HiSeq 2500. Using fastp trimming at Q25 and MiXCR clonotype assembly, TCRdb reanalyzed the public sequencing data and kept in-frame beta chains. CDR3 protein duplicates are merged, each entry listing the most common genes and DNA. The sample table contains roughly 69,000 distinct CDR3 sequences; only one count was recorded for about 5% of them. Around 2% of the sample is held by the ten biggest clonotypes. Input material: blood, either unsorted or a sorted T cell fraction (not recorded which). These receptor sequences come from a male donor with ankylosing spondylitis or in good health (not recorded which).

This clonotype was recorded many times. The chain combines TRBV19 with TRBJ2-7; possible D gene TRBD2, 5 bases. CDR1 is LNHDA and CDR2 is SQIVND in the germline V gene (reference sequence). The ends were cut back, 5 bases at V and 3 bases at J, with 17 bases in the middle. This CDR3 region has 15 residues. The CDR3 protein is CASSLGDPTLYEQYF. CDR3 bases: TGTGCCAGTAGTTTGGGAGACCCTACGCTCTACGAGCAGTACTTC.

This clonotype has ten or more counts. This chain connects TRBV5-1 to TRBJ2-2, with 10 bases lining up with TRBD2. V lost 4 bases and J lost 4; bases outside the gene matches: 7. From germline, CDR1 is SGHRS and CDR2 YFSETQ. This CDR3 spans 16 amino acids. CDR3 amino acids: CASSTSGGEGTGELFF. The CDR3 coding sequence is TGCGCCAGCAGCACCAGCGGGGGGGAAGGCACCGGGGAGCTGTTTTTT.

This clonotype came up many times. The rearrangement uses TRBV5-1 and TRBJ1-6; D may be TRBD1 (6 bases). The length of the CDR3 is 15 residues. Germline CDR1 SGHRS, CDR2 YFSETQ. Between the trimmed V and J ends, which lost 2 bases and 6 bases, there was a span of 12 bases. The DNA of the CDR3 is TGCGCCAGCAGCTTCTCCGGGACAAGTAATTCACCCCTCCACTTT. Translated, it gives CASSFSGTSNSPLHF. Drawing the rest from reference TRBV5-1 and TRBJ1-6, the complete variable domain is KAGVTQTPRYLIKTRGQQVTLSCSPISGHRSVSWYQQTPGQGLQFLFEYFSETQRNKGNFPGRFSGRQFSNSRSEMNVSTLELGDSALYLCASSFSGTSNSPLHFGNGTRLTVT.

There are many counts of this clonotype. The CDR3 sequence: CSVERGQGYGYTF. The CDR3, as DNA: TGCAGCGTTGAGCGCGGGCAGGGCTATGGCTACACCTTC. V is TRBV29-1 and J is TRBJ1-2; a weak D match, TRBD1 (5 bases). Trimming cost V 3 bases and J 4 bases, with 12 bases left between them. Germline-derived CDR1 and CDR2 are SQVTM and ANQGSEA. The CDR3 has 13 residues. Filled out from reference TRBV29-1 and TRBJ1-2, the complete variable domain reads SAVISQKPSRDICQRGTSLTIQCQVDSQVTMMFWYRQQPGQSLTLIATANQGSEATYESGFVIDKFPISRPNLTFSTLTVSNMSPEDSSIYLCSVERGQGYGYTFGSGTRLTVV.

This clonotype has ten or more counts. The V gene is TRBV6-1, the J gene TRBJ1-2; weak D call: TRBD1 (6 bases). Trimming took off 6 bases at V and 8 bases at J, with 16 bases between the two ends. The CDR3 is 13 residues long. Germline lookup yields CDR1 MNHNS and CDR2 SASEGT. The CDR3 sequence is CASSETGPGGYTF. DNA of the CDR3: TGTGCCAGCAGCGAAACAGGGCCGGGAGGCTACACCTTC.

There are many counts of this clonotype. This sequence joins TRBV11-2 and TRBJ1-1; D not certain. The CDR3 runs 13 residues. With 8 bases removed from V and 0 bases from J, the gap between germline ends came to 10 bases. The germline CDR1 and CDR2 sequences are SGHAT and FQNNGV. The CDR3 nucleotides read TGTGCCAGCGTGAGAGATATGAACACTGAAGCTTTCTTT. Translating gives CASVRDMNTEAFF.

This clonotype was recorded many times. A much larger clonotype is one base distant, so this may be a read error. The chain employs TRBV15 and TRBJ2-5, with D perhaps TRBD2 (6 bases). V was clipped by 5 bases and J by 9 bases, with 25 bases between them. Germline CDR1 and CDR2: LNHNV and YYDKDF (reference sequence). This CDR3 region has 16 residues. Here the CDR3 reads CATSSQQDVSGEAQYF. In DNA, the CDR3 is TGTGCCACCAGCTCTCAACAGGATGTCTCGGGGGAGGCCCAGTACTTC.

This clonotype was counted at least ten times. The V gene is TRBV20-1, the J gene TRBJ2-1; unclear D gene. The CDR3 spans 13 residues. Germline assignment: CDR1 DFQATT and CDR2 SNEGSKA (reference sequence). As DNA, the CDR3 is TGCAGAGGGCAGTCGAGCTCCTACAATGAGCAGTTCTTC. It codes for CRGQSSSYNEQFF.

This clonotype was picked up many times. The rearrangement links TRBV7-2 to TRBJ2-7; 8 positions agree with TRBD1. There are 16 residues in the CDR3. Germline CDR1 SGHTA, CDR2 FQGNSA. The V segment lost 4 bases and the J segment 4 bases; nucleotides outside the gene matches: 12. The chain's CDR3 is CASSSRRTGNIYEQYF. The CDR3, as DNA: TGTGCCAGCAGCTCAAGAAGGACAGGGAACATTTACGAGCAGTACTTC.

This clonotype occurred many times. The chain combines TRBV4-2 with TRBJ1-2, with TRBD1 matching over 8 bases. The CDR3 runs 15 residues. J lost 6 bases, V lost 3 bases, and 9 bases had no gene match. Germline CDR1 LGHNA, CDR2 YNFKEQ. The DNA of the CDR3 is TGTGCCAGCAGCCAGACCGGGACAGGTATCCATGGCTACACCTTC. This sequence encodes CASSQTGTGIHGYTF.

This clonotype was seen repeatedly, ten times or more. The chain combines TRBV20-1 with TRBJ1-3; D is unclear. V lost 3 bases and J 3 bases, leaving 15 bases between the germline ends. This CDR3 has 15 amino acids. Germline CDR1 DFQATT, CDR2 SNEGSKA (reference sequence). The CDR3 region is CSASLSAASGNTIYF. The CDR3 nucleotides are TGCAGTGCTAGTCTCTCGGCGGCCAGTGGAAACACCATATATTTT.

This clonotype was seen repeatedly, ten times or more. The chain recombines TRBV7-6 with TRBJ2-5; D remains unclear. Germline CDR1 SGHVS, CDR2 FNYEAQ. Trimming left V 3 bases short and J 5 bases short, with 10 bases between. The CDR3 contains 13 residues. CDR3 DNA sequence: TGTGCCAGCAGCTTTATGGCCCTTGAGACCCAGTACTTC. Amino acid sequence: CASSFMALETQYF.

This clonotype appeared many times. J is TRBJ1-2 and V is TRBV5-1, with TRBD1 matching 8 bases. Germline assignment: CDR1 SGHRS and CDR2 YFSETQ. The CDR3 consists of 12 residues. V dropped 6 bases and J dropped 5; count of bases not matched to a gene: 3. DNA for the CDR3: TGCGCCAGCACAACAGGGGGGTATGGCTACACCTTC. Its translation: CASTTGGYGYTF.

This clonotype was observed many times. V usage is TRBV9 and J usage is TRBJ1-1, with 9 bases lining up with TRBD1. V lost 4 bases to trimming and J lost 3 bases; unmatched junction nucleotides: 10. The CDR3 extends over 16 amino acids. CDR1 is SGDLS, CDR2 YYNGEE, per germline. CDR3: CASSNQGTGTYTEAFF. The CDR3 DNA reads TGTGCCAGCAGCAACCAAGGGACAGGGACATACACTGAAGCTTTCTTT.